This section outlines one T cell receptor beta chain sequence together with its context. Germline lookup yields CDR1 MNHEY and CDR2 SMNVEV (reference sequence). J was trimmed by 1 base and V by 6 bases; bases with no gene match: 5. The CDR3 consists of 14 residues. In the authors' workflow: Reference gene primer amplification in the assay estimated nucleated cell counts. This table comes from immunoSEQ multiplex PCR, and its TCRdb copy is limited to in-frame clones, with some not included. The D gene and trimming were derived from the DNA, and the V and J assignments and clone size from that table. Of some 240,000 clones in the sample, 75% to 90% were seen once. This specimen belongs to a study of blood T cell repertoires in COVID-19. Background on the study: Specimens from acute and convalescent COVID-19 originated in the United States, Italy and Spain. T cells, B-cell-depleted T cells, or PBMCs supplied cDNA or gDNA.

This rearrangement joins TRBV27 to TRBJ1-1; the match to TRBD1 covers 7 bases. Material: peripheral blood. This clonotype was obtained from an older woman with active or convalescent COVID-19. The CDR3 nucleotides read TGTGCCAGCAGAAGGGGGCGCGGGAACACTGAAGCTTTCTTT. This translates into CASRRGRGNTEAFF.